This passage covers 18 T cell receptor beta chains from one sample sequenced in a study of T-cell reconstitution after alpha-beta-depleted transplantation in children. A library of TCRbeta sequences, prepared with unique molecular identifiers, was generated. One entry per CDR3 protein, called by TCRdb with MiXCR from the PCR reads. The data hold about half a million distinct CDR3 sequences, with roughly an eighth observed a single time. Sequenced material: PBMCs from the stem cell graft donor, taken from the stem cell graft. Source of these receptors: a human donor who donated a stem cell graft to a child with combined immunodeficiency.

This clonotype was picked up many times. The V call is TRBV29-1, the J call TRBJ2-3, with D perhaps assigned TRBD1 or TRBD2 (5 bases each). The CDR3 covers 13 residues. The V gene lost 4 bases and the J gene lost 5 bases, with 13 bases spanning the gap. Germline assignment: CDR1 SQVTM and CDR2 ANQGSEA. CDR3 sequence: CSVGDGPGDTQYF. Here the CDR3 DNA reads TGCAGCGTTGGGGACGGGCCAGGAGATACGCAGTATTTT.

The V and J genes are TRBV7-2 and TRBJ2-5; 8 nucleotides match TRBD1. The J segment lost 5 bases and the V segment lost 1 base, leaving 6 bases of the junction unmatched. This CDR3 is built from 15 residues. Germline V gives CDR1 SGHTA, CDR2 FQGNSA. CDR3 residues: CASSLGGYRGETQYF. CDR3 DNA: TGTGCCAGCAGCTTAGGGGGCTACAGGGGGGAGACCCAGTACTTC. Looking up the rest from reference TRBV7-2 and TRBJ2-5 gives the full variable domain: GAGVSQSPSNKVTEKGKDVELRCDPISGHTALYWYRQSLGQGLEFLIYFQGNSAPDKSGLPSDRFSAERTGGSVSTLTIQRTQQEDSAVYLCASSLGGYRGETQYFGPGTRLLVL.

This clonotype has a count of ten or more. The gene calls are TRBV12-3 or TRBV12-4 and TRBJ2-1, with 10 bases fitting TRBD2. V gave up 1 base and J gave up 9 bases; unmatched junction bases: 3. CDR3 length: 14 residues. The CDR3 region is CASSLGAGGVEQFF. The CDR3, as DNA: TGTGCCAGCAGTTTAGGAGCGGGGGGGGTTGAGCAGTTCTTC.

This clonotype was seen a few times. The chain employs TRBV5-6 and TRBJ1-5; D not resolved. Per the germline V gene, CDR1 is SGHDT and CDR2 is YYEEEE. V was pared by 1 base and J by 2 bases, with 7 bases between. The CDR3 runs 14 residues. In DNA form, the CDR3 reads TGTGCCAGCAGCTTGTACATGGGCAATCAGCCCCAGCATTTT. It translates to CASSLYMGNQPQHF.

In its sample, this clonotype was seen a few times. The chain joins TRBV2 to TRBJ2-5; possibly TRBD2 for D (7 bases). Germline CDR1 is SNHLY and CDR2 is FYNNEI. The CDR3 has 15 residues. Trimming removed 6 bases from V and 6 bases from J, with 20 bases in between. CDR3 DNA: TGTGCCAGCAGCCCCACGATGAGGGGGGGTAAGACCCAGTACTTC. Translating gives CASSPTMRGGKTQYF.

There are a few counts of this clonotype. The rearrangement uses TRBV20-1 and TRBJ1-4, with 8 nucleotides matching TRBD1. The CDR3 runs to 14 residues. With V trimmed by 0 bases and J by 8 bases, 5 bases remained unmatched. From germline, CDR1 is DFQATT and CDR2 SNEGSKA (reference sequence). The CDR3 bases are TGCAGTGCTAGAGATCGGCAGGGGGCCGAAAAACTGTTTTTT. Encoded protein: CSARDRQGAEKLFF.

The sample holds a few counts of this clonotype. The rearrangement joins TRBV25-1 to TRBJ1-6; D possibly corresponds to TRBD1 (6 bases). V was trimmed by 8 bases and J by 6 bases, leaving 20 bases between them. The CDR3 sequence is 16 residues long. Germline CDR1 is MGHDK and CDR2 is SYGVNS. The CDR3 reads CASPRKQGDGNSPLHF. The CDR3, as DNA: TGTGCCAGCCCTCGGAAACAGGGCGACGGTAATTCACCCCTCCACTTT.

This clonotype has more than one count but fewer than ten. The chain uses TRBV5-8 and TRBJ2-3; D perhaps matches TRBD1 (5 bases). Trimming removed 4 bases at V and 2 bases at J, with 11 bases between. Germline CDR1 reads SGHTS; CDR2 reads YDEGEE. This CDR3 contains 14 residues. CDR3 coding DNA: TGTGCCAGCAGCCCTTGGGGCCCCACAGATACGCAGTATTTT. Encoded protein: CASSPWGPTDTQYF.

The chain employs TRBV27 and TRBJ2-7; no clear D. The ends were cut back, 8 bases at V and 1 base at J, with 15 bases in the middle. Germline lookup yields CDR1 MNHEY and CDR2 SMNVEV (reference sequence). The CDR3 spans 14 residues. CDR3 in amino acids: CASGPGDRSYEQYF. CDR3 DNA sequence: TGTGCCAGCGGCCCCGGTGACCGGTCCTACGAGCAGTACTTC.

This clonotype turned up a few times. The chain joins TRBV7-9 to TRBJ2-1; 13 bases are shared with TRBD2. The length of the CDR3 is 19 residues. Unmatched junction bases numbered 11, after V lost 1 base and J lost 5 bases. Germline V gene sequence: CDR1 SEHNR, CDR2 FQNEAQ (reference sequence). The DNA of the CDR3 is TGTGCCAGCAGCTTAGGCGGGACTAGCGGGACTGACAAAGACAATGAGCAGTTCTTC. Residues: CASSLGGTSGTDKDNEQFF.

This clonotype occurred a few times. The chain uses TRBV29-1 and TRBJ2-1; 10 bases are a match to TRBD2. The V segment lost 8 bases and the J segment 8 bases; nucleotides outside the gene matches: 9. Germline V CDR1 and CDR2: SQVTM, ANQGSEA. CDR3 length equals 13 residues. CDR3 DNA sequence: TGCAGCTTCTCTAGCGGGAGAAGCTATGAGCAGTTCTTC. Translation: CSFSSGRSYEQFF.

This rearrangement joins TRBV7-6 to TRBJ2-3; TRBD1 agrees at 7 bases. The length of the CDR3 is 15 residues. V shed 3 bases and J 1 base; nucleotides not matched to a gene: 4. Looked up from germline, CDR1 is SGHVS and CDR2 is FNYEAQ. The CDR3 protein is CASSLTTGRTDTQYF. Here the CDR3 DNA reads TGTGCCAGCAGCTTGACGACAGGGCGCACAGATACGCAGTATTTT.

The sample holds many counts of this clonotype. This chain links TRBV11-2 with TRBJ2-3; 13 positions match TRBD2. Trimming removed 8 bases from V and 5 bases from J; junction bases left unmatched: 7. The germline V gene has CDR1 SGHAT and CDR2 FQNNGV. The CDR3 contains 15 residues. CDR3 nucleotides: TGTGCCAGCTCGACTAGCGGGAGGAGTTTAGATACGCAGTATTTT. This codes for CASSTSGRSLDTQYF.

This clonotype was seen at least ten times. CDR3 amino acids: CSARDRRGPPYF. CDR3 nucleotides: TGCAGTGCTAGAGATAGGCGGGGACCCCCGTACTTC. This chain uses TRBV20-1 with TRBJ2-5, with D possibly being TRBD2 (6 bases). V shed 0 bases and J shed 13 bases, with 15 bases lying between them. Germline lookup yields CDR1 DFQATT and CDR2 SNEGSKA (reference sequence). The CDR3 sequence is 12 residues long.

This clonotype was found a few times. The chain couples TRBV9 to TRBJ2-2; D assignment may be TRBD1 or TRBD2 (5 bases each). Trimming pared 0 bases from V and 5 bases from J, leaving 8 bases between. This CDR3 contains 14 residues. The germline gives CDR1 SGDLS, CDR2 YYNGEE. CDR3 in DNA: TGTGCCAGCAGCGTAGCGGGGCTGACCGGGGAGCTGTTTTTT. This translates into CASSVAGLTGELFF.

This clonotype was recorded a few times. DNA of the CDR3: TGCAGCGCCGAATTGGGGGGGTTTGGCGGAAGCTCCTACAATGAGCAGTTCTTC. This sequence encodes CSAELGGFGGSSYNEQFF. The chain joins TRBV20-1 to TRBJ2-1; 7 nucleotides match TRBD2. Germline V CDR1 and CDR2: DFQATT, SNEGSKA (reference sequence). The CDR3 loop spans 18 amino acids.

This clonotype was counted many times. The chain is built from TRBV27 and TRBJ1-2; D is ambiguous. CDR3 size: 15 residues. The germline V gene encodes CDR1 MNHEY and CDR2 SMNVEV (reference sequence). The V end lost 7 bases, the J end lost 7 bases, and 22 bases lay between the germline ends. The CDR3: CASTLHWGSLGGYTF. CDR3 DNA: TGTGCCAGCACTCTTCATTGGGGAAGTCTGGGTGGCTACACCTTC.

The J gene is TRBJ2-3, the V gene TRBV12-3 or TRBV12-4; D might be TRBD2 (7 bases). The V gene lost 5 bases and the J gene lost 4 bases, with 16 bases spanning the gap. The CDR3 runs to 15 residues. CDR3 coding DNA: TGTGCCAGCAGTCGTCGCGGGGGCTGGTCAGATACGCAGTATTTT. Protein sequence: CASSRRGGWSDTQYF.